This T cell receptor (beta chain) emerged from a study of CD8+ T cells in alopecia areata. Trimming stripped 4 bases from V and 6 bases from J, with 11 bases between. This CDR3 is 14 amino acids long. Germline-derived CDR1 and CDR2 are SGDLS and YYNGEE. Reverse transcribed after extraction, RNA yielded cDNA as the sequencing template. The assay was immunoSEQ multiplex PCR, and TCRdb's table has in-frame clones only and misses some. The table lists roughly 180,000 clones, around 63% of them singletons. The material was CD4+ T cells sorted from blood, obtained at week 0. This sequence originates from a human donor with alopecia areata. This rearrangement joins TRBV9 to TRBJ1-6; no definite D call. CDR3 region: CASSLRGSNSPLHF. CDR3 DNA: TGTGCCAGCAGCTTGCGGGGTAGTAATTCACCCCTCCACTTT.